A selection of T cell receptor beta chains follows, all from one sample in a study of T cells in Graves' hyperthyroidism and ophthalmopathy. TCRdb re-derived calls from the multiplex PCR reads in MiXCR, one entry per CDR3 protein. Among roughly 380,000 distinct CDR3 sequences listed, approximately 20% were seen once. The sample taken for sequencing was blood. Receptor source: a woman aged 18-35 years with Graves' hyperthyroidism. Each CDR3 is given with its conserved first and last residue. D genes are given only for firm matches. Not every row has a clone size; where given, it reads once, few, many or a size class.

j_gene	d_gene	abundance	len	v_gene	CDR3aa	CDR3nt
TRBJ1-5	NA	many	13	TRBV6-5	CASRVRENQPQHF	TGTGCCAGCAGAGTTCGAGAAAATCAGCCCCAGCATTTT
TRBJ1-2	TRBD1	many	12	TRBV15	CATSRDSYGYTF	TGTGCCACCAGCCGGGACAGCTATGGCTACACCTTC
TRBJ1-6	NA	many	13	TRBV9	CASSVDSGNPLHF	TGTGCCAGCAGCGTAGACTCGGGAAATCCCCTCCACTTT
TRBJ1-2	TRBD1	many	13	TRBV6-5	CASRTGNEYGYTF	TGTGCCAGCAGGACAGGGAATGAGTATGGCTACACCTTC
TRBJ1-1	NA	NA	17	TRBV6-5	CASSYGVGFGAYTEAFF	TGTGCCAGCAGTTACGGGGTGGGATTCGGGGCGTACACTGAAGCTTTCTTT
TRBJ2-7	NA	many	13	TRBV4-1	CASSQAGWSEQYF	TGCGCCAGCAGCCAGGCCGGTTGGAGCGAGCAGTACTTC
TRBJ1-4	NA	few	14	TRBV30	CAWSVGATNEKLFF	TGTGCCTGGAGTGTAGGTGCAACTAATGAAAAACTGTTTTTT
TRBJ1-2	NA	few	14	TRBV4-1	CASSQPTGSHHYTF	TGCGCCAGCAGCCAACCGACAGGTTCTCACCACTACACCTTC
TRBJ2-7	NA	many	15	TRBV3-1	CASSQGLGNSYEQYF	TGTGCCAGCAGCCAAGGACTAGGGAACTCCTACGAGCAGTACTTC
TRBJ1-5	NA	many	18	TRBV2	CASSEGWAASSGNQPQHF	TGTGCCAGCAGTGAAGGGTGGGCAGCTTCGTCCGGCAATCAGCCCCAGCATTTT
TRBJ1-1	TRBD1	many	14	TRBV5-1	CASSWDRRNTEAFF	TGCGCCAGCAGCTGGGACAGAAGGAACACTGAAGCTTTCTTT
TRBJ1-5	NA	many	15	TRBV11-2	CASSLDPGVRQPQHF	TGTGCCAGCAGCTTAGATCCGGGCGTGAGGCAGCCCCAGCATTTT
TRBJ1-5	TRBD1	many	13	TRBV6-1	CASSVTGDQPQHF	TGTGCCAGCAGTGTCACAGGGGATCAGCCCCAGCATTTT
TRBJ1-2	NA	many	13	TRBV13	CASSSDGRYGYTF	TGTGCCAGCAGCTCGGATGGACGCTATGGCTACACCTTC
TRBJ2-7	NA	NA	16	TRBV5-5	CASSLAPAGLSYEQYF	TGTGCCAGCAGCTTGGCCCCAGCGGGCCTCTCCTACGAGCAGTACTTC
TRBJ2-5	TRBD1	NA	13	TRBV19	CASSLTGVETQYF	TGTGCCAGTAGCCTAACAGGGGTCGAGACCCAGTACTTC
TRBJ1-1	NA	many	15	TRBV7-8	CASSLFRRGGGGAFF	TGTGCCAGCAGCTTATTCAGGCGGGGCGGTGGTGGTGCTTTCTTT
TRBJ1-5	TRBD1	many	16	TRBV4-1	CASSHKKGTVNQPQHF	TGCGCCAGCAGCCACAAAAAAGGGACAGTCAATCAGCCCCAGCATTTT
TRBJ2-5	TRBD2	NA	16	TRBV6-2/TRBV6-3	CASSYLLAGVGETQYF	TGTGCCAGCAGTTACCTACTAGCGGGGGTTGGAGAGACCCAGTACTTC
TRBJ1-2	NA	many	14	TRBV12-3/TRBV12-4	CASSFRNYLYGYTF	TGTGCCAGCAGTTTTCGGAATTACCTCTATGGCTACACCTTC